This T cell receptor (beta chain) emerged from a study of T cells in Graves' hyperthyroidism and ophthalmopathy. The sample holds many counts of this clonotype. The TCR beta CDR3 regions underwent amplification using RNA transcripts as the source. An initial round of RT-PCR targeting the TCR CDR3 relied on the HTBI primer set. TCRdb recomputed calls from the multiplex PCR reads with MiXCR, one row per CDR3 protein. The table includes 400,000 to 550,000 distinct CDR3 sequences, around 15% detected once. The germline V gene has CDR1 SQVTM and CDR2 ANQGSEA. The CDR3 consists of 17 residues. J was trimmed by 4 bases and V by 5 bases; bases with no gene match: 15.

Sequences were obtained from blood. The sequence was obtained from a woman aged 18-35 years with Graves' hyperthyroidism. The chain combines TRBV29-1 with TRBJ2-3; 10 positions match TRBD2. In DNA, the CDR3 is TGCAGCGTTTCGGGGCAGCGGGAGGGCCACGGGTCAGATACGCAGTATTTT. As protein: CSVSGQREGHGSDTQYF.